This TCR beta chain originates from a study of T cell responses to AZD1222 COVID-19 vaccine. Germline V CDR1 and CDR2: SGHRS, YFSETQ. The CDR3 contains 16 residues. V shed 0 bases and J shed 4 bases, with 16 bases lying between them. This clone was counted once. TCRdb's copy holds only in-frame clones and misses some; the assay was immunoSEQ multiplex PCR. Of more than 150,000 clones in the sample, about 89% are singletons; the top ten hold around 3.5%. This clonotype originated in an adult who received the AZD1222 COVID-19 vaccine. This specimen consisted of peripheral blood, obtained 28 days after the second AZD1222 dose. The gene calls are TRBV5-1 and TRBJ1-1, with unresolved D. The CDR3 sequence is CASSLDPSGYTTEAFF. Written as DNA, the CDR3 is TGCGCCAGCAGCTTGGACCCTTCAGGTTACACCACTGAAGCTTTCTTT.